The T cell receptor (beta chain) described here comes from a study of cytomegalovirus exposure and HLA in healthy donors. Study results and caveats: A classifier reportedly called cytomegalovirus status with high sensitivity and specificity. Later work found that TCR association rates differed between HLA loci; DRB1 had the most and HLA-C the fewest. Immune exposure information comprised only CMV serostatus.

Trimming took 3 bases from V and 5 from J, leaving 14 bases between them. Germline CDR1 SGHVS, CDR2 FQNEAQ. The CDR3 has 15 residues. Researchers ran the PCR with 60 Vbeta and 13 Jbeta primers. Produced via immunoSEQ multiplex PCR; TCRdb's table is partial and in-frame only. The repertoire holds about 130,000 clones, with 79% as singletons. Every donor was a healthy person donating bone marrow. For this clone: The target antigen is unknown.

This chain uses TRBV7-8 with TRBJ2-1, with D maybe TRBD1 (6 bases). The receptor was isolated from a man aged 35 to 55 in good health and CMV-seropositive. Material: PBMCs. For the CDR3, the DNA is TGTGCCAGCAGCTTGTTCACAGGGATGAACAATGAGCAGTTCTTC. Translated: CASSLFTGMNNEQFF.